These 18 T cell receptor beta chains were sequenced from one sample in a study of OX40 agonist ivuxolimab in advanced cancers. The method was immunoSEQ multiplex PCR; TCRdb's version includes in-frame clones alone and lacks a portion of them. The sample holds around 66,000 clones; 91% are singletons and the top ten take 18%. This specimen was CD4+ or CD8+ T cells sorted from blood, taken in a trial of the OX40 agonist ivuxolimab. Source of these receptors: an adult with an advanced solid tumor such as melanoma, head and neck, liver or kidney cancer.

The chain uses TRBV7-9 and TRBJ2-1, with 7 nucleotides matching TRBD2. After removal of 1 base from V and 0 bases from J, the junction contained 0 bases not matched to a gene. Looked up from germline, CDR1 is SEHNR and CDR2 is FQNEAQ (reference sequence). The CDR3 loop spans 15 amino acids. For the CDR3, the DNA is TGTGCCAGCAGCTTAGAGCGGGGCTCCTACAATGAGCAGTTCTTC. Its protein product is CASSLERGSYNEQFF.

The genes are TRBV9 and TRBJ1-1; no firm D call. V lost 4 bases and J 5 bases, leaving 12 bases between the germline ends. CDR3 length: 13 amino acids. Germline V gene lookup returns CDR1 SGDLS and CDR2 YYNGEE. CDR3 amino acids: CASSNSGWTEAFF. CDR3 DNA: TGTGCCAGCAGCAACAGCGGATGGACTGAAGCTTTCTTT.

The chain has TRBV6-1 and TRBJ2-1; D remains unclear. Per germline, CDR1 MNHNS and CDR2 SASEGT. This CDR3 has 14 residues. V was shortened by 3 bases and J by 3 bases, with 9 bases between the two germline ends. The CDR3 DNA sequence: TGTGCCAGCAGTGACTACGAAGACTACAATGAGCAGTTCTTC. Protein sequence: CASSDYEDYNEQFF.

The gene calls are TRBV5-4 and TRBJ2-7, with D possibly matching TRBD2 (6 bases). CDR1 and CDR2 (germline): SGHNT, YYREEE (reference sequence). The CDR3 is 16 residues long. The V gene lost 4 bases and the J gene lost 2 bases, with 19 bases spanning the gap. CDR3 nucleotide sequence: TGTGCCAGCAGCCTAAACGGGCGGGGCGGTCCCTACGAGCAGTACTTC. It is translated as CASSLNGRGGPYEQYF.

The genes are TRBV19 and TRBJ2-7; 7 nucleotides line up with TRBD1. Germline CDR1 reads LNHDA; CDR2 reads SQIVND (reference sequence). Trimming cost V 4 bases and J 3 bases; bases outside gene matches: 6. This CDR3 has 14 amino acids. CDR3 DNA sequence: TGTGCCAGTAGTACGGGACAGCGGTACTACGAGCAGTACTTC. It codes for CASSTGQRYYEQYF.

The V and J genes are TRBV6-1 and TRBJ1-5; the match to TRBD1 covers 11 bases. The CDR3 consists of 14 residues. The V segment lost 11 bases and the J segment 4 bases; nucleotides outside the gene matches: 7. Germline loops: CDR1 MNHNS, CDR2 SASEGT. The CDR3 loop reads CAGQGQGENQPQHF. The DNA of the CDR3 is TGTGCCGGACAGGGACAGGGGGAAAATCAGCCCCAGCATTTT.

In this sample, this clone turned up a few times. CDR3 amino acids: CASSAGFAGESPLHF. The CDR3 DNA follows: TGTGCCAGCAGCGCAGGCTTCGCGGGAGAATCACCCCTCCACTTT. This chain uses TRBV7-2 with TRBJ1-6; D gene ambiguous. CDR1 is SGHTA and CDR2 is FQGNSA in the germline V gene. The CDR3 spans 15 residues. Trimming took off 5 bases at V and 10 bases at J, with 18 bases between the two ends.

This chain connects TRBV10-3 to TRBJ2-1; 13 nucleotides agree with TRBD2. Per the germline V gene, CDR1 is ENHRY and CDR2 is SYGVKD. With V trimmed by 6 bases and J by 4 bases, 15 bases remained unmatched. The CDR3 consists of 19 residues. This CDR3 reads CAISPVTSGGGISYNEQFF. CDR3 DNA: TGTGCCATCAGCCCGGTTACTAGCGGGGGGGGGATATCTTACAATGAGCAGTTCTTC.

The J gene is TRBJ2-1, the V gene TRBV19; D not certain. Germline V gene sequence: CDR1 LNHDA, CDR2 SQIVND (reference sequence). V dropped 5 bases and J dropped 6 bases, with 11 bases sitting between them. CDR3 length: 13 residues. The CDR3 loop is CASSPGFPNEQFF. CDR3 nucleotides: TGTGCCAGTAGTCCGGGCTTTCCCAATGAGCAGTTCTTC.

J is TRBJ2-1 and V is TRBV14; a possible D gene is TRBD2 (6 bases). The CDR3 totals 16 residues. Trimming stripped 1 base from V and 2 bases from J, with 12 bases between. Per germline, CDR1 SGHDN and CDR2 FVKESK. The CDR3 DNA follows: TGTGCCAGCAGCCAAGCCGGGAGTTTCCCCTACAATGAGCAGTTCTTC. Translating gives CASSQAGSFPYNEQFF.

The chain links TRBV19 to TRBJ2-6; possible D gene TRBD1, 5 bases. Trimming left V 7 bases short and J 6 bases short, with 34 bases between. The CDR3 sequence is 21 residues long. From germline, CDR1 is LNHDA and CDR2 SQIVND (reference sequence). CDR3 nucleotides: TGTGCCAGTACCTCACAGGCCTACTCTATCTTAATGATAACCCCGGCCAACGTCCTGACTTTC. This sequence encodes CASTSQAYSILMITPANVLTF.

The CDR3: CSVDGGLDTNEKLFF. DNA for the CDR3: TGCAGCGTTGATGGGGGGCTGGATACTAATGAAAAACTGTTTTTT. The rearrangement joins TRBV29-1 to TRBJ1-4; D is perhaps TRBD1 (6 bases). There are 15 residues in the CDR3. The V end lost 3 bases, the J end lost 2 bases, and 13 bases lay between the germline ends. Germline V gene lookup returns CDR1 SQVTM and CDR2 ANQGSEA.

The CDR3 region is CASSFGASYGYTF. The CDR3 nucleotides read TGTGCCAGCAGCTTCGGGGCTTCCTATGGCTACACCTTC. The rearrangement links TRBV5-6 to TRBJ1-2; D may be TRBD1 (5 bases). CDR1 and CDR2 from the germline V gene are SGHDT and YYEEEE. Trimming took 2 bases from V and 4 from J, leaving 9 bases between them. This CDR3 has 13 amino acids.

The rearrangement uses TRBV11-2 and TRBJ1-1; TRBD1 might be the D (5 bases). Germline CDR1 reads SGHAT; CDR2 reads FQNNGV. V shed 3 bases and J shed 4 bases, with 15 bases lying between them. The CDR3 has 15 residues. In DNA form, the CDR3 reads TGTGCCAGCAGCTTGGGGGTCCGGTTCCTCACTGAAGCTTTCTTT. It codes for CASSLGVRFLTEAFF.

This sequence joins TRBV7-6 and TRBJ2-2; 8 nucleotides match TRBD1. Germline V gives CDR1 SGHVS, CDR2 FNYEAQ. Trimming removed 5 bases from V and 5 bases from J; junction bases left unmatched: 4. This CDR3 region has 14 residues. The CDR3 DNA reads TGTGCCAGCAGCCAGGGGGCTGGTACCGGGGAGCTGTTTTTT. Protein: CASSQGAGTGELFF.

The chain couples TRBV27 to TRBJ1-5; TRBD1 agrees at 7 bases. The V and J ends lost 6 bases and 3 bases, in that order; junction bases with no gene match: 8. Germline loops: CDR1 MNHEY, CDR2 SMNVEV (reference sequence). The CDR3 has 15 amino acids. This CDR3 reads CASSLFGQDNQPQHF. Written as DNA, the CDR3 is TGTGCCAGCAGCCTTTTTGGACAGGACAATCAGCCCCAGCATTTT.

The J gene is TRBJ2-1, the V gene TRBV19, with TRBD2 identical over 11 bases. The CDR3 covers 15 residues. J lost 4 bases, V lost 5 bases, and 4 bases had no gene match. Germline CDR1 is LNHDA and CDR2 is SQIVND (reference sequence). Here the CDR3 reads CASSALAGGYNEQFF. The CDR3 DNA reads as TGTGCCAGTAGTGCATTAGCGGGGGGGTACAATGAGCAGTTCTTC.

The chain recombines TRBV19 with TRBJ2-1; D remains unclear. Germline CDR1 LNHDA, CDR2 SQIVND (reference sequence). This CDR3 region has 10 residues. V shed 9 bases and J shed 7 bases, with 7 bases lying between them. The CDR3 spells CARLKNEQFF. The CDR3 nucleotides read TGTGCCAGGTTAAAAAATGAGCAGTTCTTC.